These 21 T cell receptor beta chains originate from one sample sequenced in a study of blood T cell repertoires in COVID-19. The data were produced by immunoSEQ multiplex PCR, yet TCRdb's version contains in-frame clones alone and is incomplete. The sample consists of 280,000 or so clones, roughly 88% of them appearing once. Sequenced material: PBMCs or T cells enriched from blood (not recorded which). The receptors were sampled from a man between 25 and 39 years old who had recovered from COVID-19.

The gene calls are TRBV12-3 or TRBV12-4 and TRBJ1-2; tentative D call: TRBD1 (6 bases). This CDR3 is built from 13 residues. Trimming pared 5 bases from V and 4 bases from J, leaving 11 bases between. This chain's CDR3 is CASSSRGFYGYTF. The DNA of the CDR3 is TGTGCCAGCAGTAGTAGGGGGTTCTATGGCTACACCTTC.

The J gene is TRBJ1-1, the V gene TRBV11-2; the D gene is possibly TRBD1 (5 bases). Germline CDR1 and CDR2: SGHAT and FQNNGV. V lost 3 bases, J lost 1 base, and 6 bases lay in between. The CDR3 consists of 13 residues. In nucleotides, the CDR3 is TGTGCCAGCAGCTTCGGACAGAACACTGAAGCTTTCTTT. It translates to CASSFGQNTEAFF.

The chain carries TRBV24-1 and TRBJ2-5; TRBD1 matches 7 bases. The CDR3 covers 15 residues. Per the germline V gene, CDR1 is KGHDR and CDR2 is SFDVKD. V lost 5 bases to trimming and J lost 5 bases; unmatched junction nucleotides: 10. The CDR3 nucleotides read TGTGCCACCAGTGGCGGAAGGGGGCCGGGCGAGACCCAGTACTTC. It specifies CATSGGRGPGETQYF.

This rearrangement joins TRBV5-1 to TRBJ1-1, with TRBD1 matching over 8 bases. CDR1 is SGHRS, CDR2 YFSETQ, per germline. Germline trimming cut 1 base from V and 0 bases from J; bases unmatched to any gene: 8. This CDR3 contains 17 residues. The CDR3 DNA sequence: TGCGCCAGCAGCTTGATGACAGGGGCTCAGATGAACACTGAAGCTTTCTTT. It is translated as CASSLMTGAQMNTEAFF.

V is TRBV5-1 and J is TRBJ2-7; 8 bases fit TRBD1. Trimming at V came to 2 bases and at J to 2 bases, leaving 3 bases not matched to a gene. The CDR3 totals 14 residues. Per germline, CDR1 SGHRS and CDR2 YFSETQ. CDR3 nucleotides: TGCGCCAGCAGCTTTGGGACAGGAACCTACGAGCAGTACTTC. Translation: CASSFGTGTYEQYF.

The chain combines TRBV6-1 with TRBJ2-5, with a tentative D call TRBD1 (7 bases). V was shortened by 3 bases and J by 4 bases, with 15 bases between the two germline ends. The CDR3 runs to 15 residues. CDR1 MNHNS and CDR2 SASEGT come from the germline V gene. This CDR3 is CASSDARGVSETQYF. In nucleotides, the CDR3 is TGTGCCAGCAGTGACGCCAGGGGGGTTTCAGAGACCCAGTACTTC.

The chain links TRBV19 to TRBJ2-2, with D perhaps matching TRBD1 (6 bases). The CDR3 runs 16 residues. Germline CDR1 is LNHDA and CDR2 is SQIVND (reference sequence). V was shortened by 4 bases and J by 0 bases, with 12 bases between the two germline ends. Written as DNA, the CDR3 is TGTGCCAGTAGTAACGGGACAAATGCGAACACCGGGGAGCTGTTTTTT. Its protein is CASSNGTNANTGELFF.

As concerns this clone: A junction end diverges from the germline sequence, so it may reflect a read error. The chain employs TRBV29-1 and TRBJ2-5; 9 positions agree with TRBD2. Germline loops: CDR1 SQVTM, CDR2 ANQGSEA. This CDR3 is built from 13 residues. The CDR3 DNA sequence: TGCAGCGCTGAAGGCGGGGGGGCTGAGACCCAGTACTTC. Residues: CSAEGGGAETQYF.

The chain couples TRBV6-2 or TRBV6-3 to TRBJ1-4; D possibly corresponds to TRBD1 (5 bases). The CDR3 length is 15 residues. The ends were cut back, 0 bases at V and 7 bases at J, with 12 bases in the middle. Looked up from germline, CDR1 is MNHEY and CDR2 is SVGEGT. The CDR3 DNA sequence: TGTGCCAGCAGTTACTCGAAAAGCGGGGCTGAAAAACTGTTTTTT. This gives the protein CASSYSKSGAEKLFF.

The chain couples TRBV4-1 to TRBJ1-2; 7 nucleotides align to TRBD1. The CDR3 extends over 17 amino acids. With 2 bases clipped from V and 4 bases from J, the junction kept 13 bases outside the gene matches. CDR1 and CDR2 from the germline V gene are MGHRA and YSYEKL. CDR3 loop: CASSQSLGGGGFYGYTF. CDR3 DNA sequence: TGCGCCAGCAGCCAAAGTCTTGGAGGGGGCGGGTTCTATGGCTACACCTTC.

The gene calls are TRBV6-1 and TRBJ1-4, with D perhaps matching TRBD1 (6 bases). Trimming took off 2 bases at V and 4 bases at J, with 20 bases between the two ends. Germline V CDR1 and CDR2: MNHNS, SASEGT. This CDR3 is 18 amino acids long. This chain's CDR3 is CASSEITGQYSGNEKLFF. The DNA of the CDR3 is TGTGCCAGCAGTGAAATCACAGGGCAATACTCTGGTAATGAAAAACTGTTTTTT.

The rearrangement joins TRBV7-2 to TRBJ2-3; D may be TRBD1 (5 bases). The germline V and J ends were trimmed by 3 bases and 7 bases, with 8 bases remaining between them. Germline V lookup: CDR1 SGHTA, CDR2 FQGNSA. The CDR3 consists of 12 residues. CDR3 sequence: CASSFREYTQYF. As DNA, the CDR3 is TGTGCCAGCAGCTTCAGGGAATATACGCAGTATTTT.

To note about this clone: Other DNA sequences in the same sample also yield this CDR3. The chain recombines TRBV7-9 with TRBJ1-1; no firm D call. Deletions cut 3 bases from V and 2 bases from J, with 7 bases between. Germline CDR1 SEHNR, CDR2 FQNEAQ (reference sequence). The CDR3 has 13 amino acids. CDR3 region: CASSFTVNTEAFF. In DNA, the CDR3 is TGTGCCAGCAGCTTTACAGTTAACACTGAAGCTTTCTTT.

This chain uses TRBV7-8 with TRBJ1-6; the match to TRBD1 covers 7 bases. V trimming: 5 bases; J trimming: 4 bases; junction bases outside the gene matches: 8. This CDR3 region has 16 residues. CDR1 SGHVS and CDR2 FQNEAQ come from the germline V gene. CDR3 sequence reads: CASSPRGTDYNSPLHF. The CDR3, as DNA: TGTGCCAGCAGCCCTCGAGGGACAGATTATAATTCACCCCTCCACTTT. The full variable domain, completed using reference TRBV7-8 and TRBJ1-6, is GAGVSQSPRYKVAKRGQDVALRCDPISGHVSLFWYQQALGQGPEFLTYFQNEAQLDKSGLPSDRFFAERPEGSVSTLKIQRTQQEDSAVYLCASSPRGTDYNSPLHFGNGTRLTVT.

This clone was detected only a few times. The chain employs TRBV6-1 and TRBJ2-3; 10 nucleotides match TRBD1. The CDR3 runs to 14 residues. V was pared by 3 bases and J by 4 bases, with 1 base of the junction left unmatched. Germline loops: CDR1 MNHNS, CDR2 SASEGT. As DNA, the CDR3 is TGTGCCAGCAGTGACGGACAGGGGGCAGATACGCAGTATTTT. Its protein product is CASSDGQGADTQYF.

This CDR3 reads CASSPGTSESDTQYF. CDR3 coding DNA: TGTGCCAGCAGCCCCGGGACTAGCGAATCAGATACGCAGTATTTT. The chain couples TRBV7-3 to TRBJ2-3; 10 bases map to TRBD2. V lost 5 bases and J lost 4; bases outside the gene matches: 6. This CDR3 is built from 15 residues. The V gene's germline CDR1 is SGHTA and CDR2 FQGTGA.

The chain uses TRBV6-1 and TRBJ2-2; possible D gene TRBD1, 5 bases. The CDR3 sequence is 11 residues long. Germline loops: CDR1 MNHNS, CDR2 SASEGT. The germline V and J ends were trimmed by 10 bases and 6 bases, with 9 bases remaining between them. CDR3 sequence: CATQGAGELFF. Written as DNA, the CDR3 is TGTGCCACCCAGGGCGCCGGGGAGCTGTTTTTT.

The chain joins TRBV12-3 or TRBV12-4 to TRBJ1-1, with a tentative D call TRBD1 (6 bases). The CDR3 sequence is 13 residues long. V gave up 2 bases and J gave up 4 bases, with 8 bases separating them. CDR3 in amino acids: CASSLKGGTEAFF. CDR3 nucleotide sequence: TGTGCCAGCAGTTTAAAAGGGGGCACTGAAGCTTTCTTT.

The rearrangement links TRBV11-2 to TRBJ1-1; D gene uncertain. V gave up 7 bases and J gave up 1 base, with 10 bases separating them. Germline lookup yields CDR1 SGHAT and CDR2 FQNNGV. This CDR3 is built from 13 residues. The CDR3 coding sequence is TGTGCCAGCACCCTTGGAGCGAACACTGAAGCTTTCTTT. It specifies CASTLGANTEAFF.

The CDR3: CASSHSSANEKLFF. The DNA of the CDR3 is TGTGCCAGCTCACACAGTTCAGCTAATGAAAAACTGTTTTTT. The rearrangement joins TRBV18 to TRBJ1-4; D is ambiguous. The CDR3 extends over 14 amino acids. V was shortened by 4 bases and J by 3 bases, with 9 bases between the two germline ends. CDR1 is KGHSH, CDR2 LQKENI, per germline.

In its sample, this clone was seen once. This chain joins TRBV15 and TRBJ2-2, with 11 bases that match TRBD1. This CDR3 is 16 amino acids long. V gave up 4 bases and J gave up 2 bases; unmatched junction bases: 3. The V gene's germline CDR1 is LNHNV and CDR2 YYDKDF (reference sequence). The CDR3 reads CATSNGQGANTGELFF. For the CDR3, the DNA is TGTGCCACCAGCAATGGACAGGGGGCTAACACCGGGGAGCTGTTTTTT.